The sequence of this T cell receptor (beta chain) was determined in a study of cytomegalovirus exposure and HLA in healthy donors. Overall study findings and caveats: The authors listed around 150 TCR beta chains as cytomegalovirus-associated. DRB1 had the most TCR associations and HLA-C the fewest, a later analysis found, with rates varying by HLA locus.

Samples came from healthy bone marrow donors. CDR1 and CDR2 from the germline V gene are SGHTA and FQGTGA. Trimming at V came to 5 bases and at J to 7 bases, leaving 8 bases not matched to a gene. The CDR3 runs to 13 residues. PCR was performed using 60 Vbeta and 13 Jbeta primers. Assay: immunoSEQ multiplex PCR; the TCRdb copy retains only in-frame clones and omits some. The sample yields approximately 110,000 clones, roughly 81% seen once. A word on this clone: As yet, its antigen is unknown.

This sequence originates from a woman between 25 and 40 years old in good health and CMV-seronegative. The chain carries TRBV7-3 and TRBJ2-7, with 7 nucleotides matching TRBD1. The sample was PBMCs. CDR3 amino acids: CASSQTGAREQYF. The CDR3 DNA follows: TGTGCCAGCAGCCAAACAGGGGCCAGGGAGCAGTACTTC.